This T cell receptor beta chain was retrieved from a study of blood T cell repertoires in COVID-19. The overall study: Sites in the United States, Italy and Spain provided acute and convalescent COVID-19 samples. Sources were T cells, B-cell-depleted T cells, or PBMCs; the material itself was cDNA or gDNA.

The V gene's germline CDR1 is SGHDT and CDR2 YYEEEE. The CDR3 length is 13 residues. Deletions cut 4 bases from V and 6 bases from J, with 13 bases between. Per the original data handling: The assay estimated nucleated cells by amplifying reference gene primers. The protocol was immunoSEQ multiplex PCR, while the TCRdb copy is restricted to in-frame clones and leaves out a portion. That table is the source of V, J and clone size, and D and trimming were worked out from the DNA. In the table there are approximately 230,000 clones, approximately 82% of which are singletons. This TCR was sampled from a woman at least 80 years old with active or convalescent COVID-19. The rearrangement links TRBV5-6 to TRBJ1-1, with a possible D match to TRBD1 (5 bases). Sequenced: peripheral blood. CDR3 DNA sequence: TGTGCCAGCAGCCAATTGGGGCCAGCTGAAGCTTTCTTT. It is translated as CASSQLGPAEAFF.